The rows below give T cell receptor beta chains drawn from one sample of a study of blood T cell repertoires in COVID-19. Data came from immunoSEQ multiplex PCR; TCRdb stores just in-frame clones and leaves some out. The table lists hundreds of thousands of clones, 70% to 90% of them singletons. The sequenced material came from peripheral blood. The receptors derive from a man between 18 and 29 years old with COVID-19, enrolled during active disease. The CDR3 runs from the conserved cysteine through the conserved F or W. The D gene is left open where the match is weak. Rows give clone size only sometimes, using once, few, many, or a class for an expanded clone.

v_call	d_call	j_call	clone_size	cdr3_aa	cdr3_nt
TRBV29-1	TRBD2	TRBJ2-5	-	CSGLTSGTQYF	TGCAGCGGCCTTACTAGCGGGACCCAGTACTTC
TRBV5-1	-	TRBJ2-3	-	CASSLGQSTDTQYF	TGCGCCAGCAGCTTGGGGCAGAGCACAGATACGCAGTATTTT
TRBV16	TRBD1	TRBJ2-1	once	CASSPNQGGAYNEQFF	TGTGCCAGCAGTCCCAATCAAGGGGGCGCATACAATGAGCAGTTCTTC
TRBV6-5	-	TRBJ2-7	few	CASRRETTYEQYF	TGTGCCAGCAGAAGAGAGACAACCTACGAGCAGTACTTC
TRBV6-1	-	TRBJ2-1	-	CASTEHGGLLYNEQFF	TGTGCCAGCACTGAACATGGGGGCCTATTATACAATGAGCAGTTCTTC
TRBV24-1	TRBD1	TRBJ2-7	once	CATSDTLGQAGWPSYEQYF	TGTGCCACCAGTGATACCCTCGGACAGGCTGGATGGCCCTCCTACGAGCAGTACTTC
TRBV18	-	TRBJ1-1	-	CASSPDMNTEAFF	TGTGCCAGCTCACCAGACATGAACACTGAAGCTTTCTTT
TRBV7-9	-	TRBJ2-2	-	CASSPPGARGGELFF	TGTGCCAGCAGCCCCCCAGGGGCGAGGGGCGGGGAGCTGTTTTTT
TRBV6-4	-	TRBJ2-2	-	CASSHRIVSNTGELFF	TGTGCCAGCAGTCACCGTATAGTCTCGAACACCGGGGAGCTGTTTTTT
TRBV4-1	-	TRBJ2-2	-	CASRHLTRSTGELFF	TGCGCCAGCAGGCATCTGACTAGATCAACCGGGGAGCTGTTTTTT
TRBV2	-	TRBJ1-2	-	CASSELWAGTNYGYTF	TGTGCCAGCAGTGAATTATGGGCAGGAACAAACTATGGCTACACCTTC
TRBV10-1	-	TRBJ1-6	-	CASSESRTVGSPLHF	TGCGCCAGCAGTGAGTCGAGGACAGTTGGTTCACCCCTCCACTTT